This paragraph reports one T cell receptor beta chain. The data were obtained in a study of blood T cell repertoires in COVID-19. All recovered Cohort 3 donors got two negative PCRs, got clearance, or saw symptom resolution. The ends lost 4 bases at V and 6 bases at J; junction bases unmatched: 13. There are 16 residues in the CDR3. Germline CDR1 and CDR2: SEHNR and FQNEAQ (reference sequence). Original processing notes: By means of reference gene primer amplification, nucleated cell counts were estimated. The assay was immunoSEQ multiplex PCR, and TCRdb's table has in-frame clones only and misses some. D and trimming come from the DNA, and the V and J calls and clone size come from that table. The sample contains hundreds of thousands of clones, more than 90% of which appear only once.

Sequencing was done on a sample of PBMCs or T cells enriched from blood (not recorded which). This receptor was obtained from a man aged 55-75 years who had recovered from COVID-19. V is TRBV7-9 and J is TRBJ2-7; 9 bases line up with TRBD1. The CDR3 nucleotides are TGTGCCAGCAGCTCAGTAGGTACAGGGGGCTTAGGCGAGCAGTACTTC. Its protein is CASSSVGTGGLGEQYF.